One sample yielded the 9 T cell receptor beta chains listed below, sequenced in a study of blood T cell repertoires in COVID-19. The assay was immunoSEQ multiplex PCR, and TCRdb's table has in-frame clones only and misses some. The sample yields about 220,000 clones, approximately 84% seen once. Sequencing input: peripheral blood. The receptor set was obtained from a woman aged 30 to 39 who had recovered from COVID-19.

In nucleotides, the CDR3 is TGTGCCAGCAGCCCCGGGACAGGGGAAGAGACCCAGTACTTC. Its translation: CASSPGTGEETQYF. The chain is built from TRBV7-9 and TRBJ2-5; the match to TRBD1 covers 10 bases. The germline gives CDR1 SEHNR, CDR2 FQNEAQ (reference sequence). J lost 3 bases, V lost 5 bases, and 3 bases had no gene match. The CDR3 covers 14 residues.

The chain combines TRBV7-9 with TRBJ2-1, with a tentative D call TRBD2 (6 bases). The CDR3 consists of 15 residues. Trimming shortened V by 4 bases and J by 4 bases, and 14 bases separated the two germline ends. CDR1 SEHNR and CDR2 FQNEAQ come from the germline V gene (reference sequence). CDR3 nucleotides: TGTGCCAGCAGCTGGGCCGCGGGGAATTACAATGAGCAGTTCTTC. This gives the protein CASSWAAGNYNEQFF.

The genes are TRBV12-1 and TRBJ2-1; the table gives TRBD1 as D, unverified against the DNA. TRBV12-1 is a recognized pseudogene. There are 17 residues in the CDR3. CDR3 residues: CASSSPQTRTGINEQFF. The CDR3 DNA reads as TGTGCCAGCAGCTCCCCTCAAACTCGGACAGGGATCAATGAGCAGTTCTTC.

The chain recombines TRBV6-5 with TRBJ1-2, with 7 positions matching TRBD1. Trimming took 1 base from V and 6 from J; bases not matched to a gene: 2. This CDR3 comprises 13 residues. Looked up from germline, CDR1 is MNHEY and CDR2 is SVGAGI. CDR3 residues: CASSYYTGDGYTF. The CDR3 DNA sequence: TGTGCCAGCAGTTACTACACAGGGGATGGCTACACCTTC.

The DNA for the CDR3 is TGTGCCAGCAGCTTATTGGGACTAGCGTGGAACACCGGGGAGCTGTTTTTT. This codes for CASSLLGLAWNTGELFF. V is TRBV7-9 and J is TRBJ2-2, with 10 bases fitting TRBD2. This CDR3 is 17 amino acids long. Germline V gene lookup returns CDR1 SEHNR and CDR2 FQNEAQ (reference sequence). V dropped 2 bases and J dropped 1; count of bases not matched to a gene: 4.

This clone is a singleton in its sample. The chain has TRBV5-1 and TRBJ2-5; 8 nucleotides match TRBD1. Germline CDR1 SGHRS, CDR2 YFSETQ. With 2 bases clipped from V and 4 bases from J, the junction kept 4 bases outside the gene matches. The CDR3 contains 14 residues. The CDR3: CASSFSGGGETQYF. CDR3 in DNA: TGCGCCAGCAGCTTCTCAGGGGGCGGAGAGACCCAGTACTTC.

This clone has only one observation. The CDR3 sequence is CASSYSWTGPSYEQYF. The CDR3, as DNA: TGTGCCAGCAGTTACTCCTGGACAGGTCCTTCCTACGAGCAGTACTTC. J is TRBJ2-7 and V is TRBV6-2 or TRBV6-3; TRBD1 agrees at 7 bases. Germline V gives CDR1 MNHEY, CDR2 SVGEGT. This CDR3 region has 16 residues. V trimming: 0 bases; J trimming: 1 base; junction bases outside the gene matches: 6.

The chain couples TRBV7-9 to TRBJ1-3, with D unclear. V was clipped by 2 bases and J by 2 bases, with 7 bases between them. This CDR3 spans 14 amino acids. Germline V gene sequence: CDR1 SEHNR, CDR2 FQNEAQ (reference sequence). CDR3: CASSLIRAGNTIYF. CDR3 DNA: TGTGCCAGCAGCTTAATCCGGGCTGGAAACACCATATATTTT.

This sequence joins TRBV7-8 and TRBJ1-6; D is undetermined. Per germline, CDR1 SGHVS and CDR2 FQNEAQ. V gave up 3 bases and J gave up 9 bases, with 12 bases separating them. This CDR3 is built from 14 residues. The CDR3 is CASSFRQASSPLHF. DNA for the CDR3: TGTGCCAGCAGCTTTCGGCAGGCGAGTTCACCCCTCCACTTT.